This TCR beta chain was documented in a study of cytomegalovirus exposure and HLA in healthy donors. Both 60 Vbeta primers and 13 Jbeta primers went into the PCR. Using immunoSEQ multiplex PCR, the repertoire was profiled, and TCRdb retains in-frame clones only, with some absent. The sample lists over 150,000 clones; less than 80% were seen once. Points from the study as a whole: Certain indistinguishable V segments, among them TRBV6-2 and TRBV6-3, were excluded. In an earlier analysis, about 87% or about 30%: the productive usage of most TCR beta V segments.

This clone was detected a few times. The antigen remains unidentified. Germline lookup yields CDR1 SQVTM and CDR2 ANQGSEA. V dropped 7 bases and J dropped 4; count of bases not matched to a gene: 15. The CDR3 covers 15 residues. The genes are TRBV29-1 and TRBJ1-2; 7 nucleotides agree with TRBD1. The sample comprised PBMCs. The receptor comes from a man between 40 and 49 years old in good health and CMV-seronegative. The CDR3 loop reads CSGGPDQGGLYGYTF. Written as DNA, the CDR3 is TGCAGCGGTGGGCCCGACCAGGGGGGACTCTATGGCTACACCTTC.